The rows below give T cell receptor beta chains drawn from one sample of a study of T-cell reconstitution after alpha-beta-depleted transplantation in children. MiXCR was run by TCRdb on the PCR reads, yielding one entry per CDR3 protein. This sample has about 600,000 distinct CDR3 sequences, with 10% to 15% found just once. The specimen comprised PBMCs, mostly from graft donor cells, sampled 360 days after TCRalphabeta/CD19-depleted stem cell transplant. The receptors were gathered from a male patient between 10 and 17 years old who had a stem cell transplant for acute myeloid leukemia, so the T cells may come from the graft donor. Both conserved end residues are part of each CDR3. The D gene is left open where the match is weak. Clone size is shown for a subset of rows, as once, few, many or a class of expanded clone.

TRBV24-1	TRBJ2-7	many	NA	15	CATSDLNRRPYEQYF	TGTGCCACCAGTGATTTAAACAGGCGTCCCTACGAGCAGTACTTC
TRBV12-3/TRBV12-4	TRBJ2-3	few	NA	15	CASSLDAGITDTQYF	TGTGCCAGCAGTTTAGACGCGGGAATCACAGATACGCAGTATTTT
TRBV7-9	TRBJ2-7	few	NA	14	CASSPGRLTYEQYF	TGTGCCAGCAGCCCAGGACGTTTAACCTACGAGCAGTACTTC
TRBV20-1	TRBJ2-7	many	TRBD2	15	CSARALLAGSYEQYF	TGCAGTGCTAGAGCCTTACTAGCGGGTTCCTACGAGCAGTACTTC
TRBV9	TRBJ2-7	NA	TRBD2	15	CASSVGGLAGGEQYF	TGTGCCAGCAGCGTAGGCGGACTAGCGGGAGGCGAGCAGTACTTC
TRBV4-2	TRBJ2-3	NA	TRBD2	17	CASSQDSLAGGTDTQYF	TGTGCCAGCAGCCAAGACAGCCTAGCGGGAGGCACAGATACGCAGTATTTT
TRBV6-2/TRBV6-3	TRBJ2-7	NA	NA	18	CASSYKAGGLREAYEQYF	TGTGCCAGCAGTTATAAGGCAGGCGGGCTGCGTGAAGCCTACGAGCAGTACTTC
TRBV28	TRBJ2-1	few	TRBD1	15	CASSPPRQGMYEQFF	TGTGCCAGCAGCCCCCCGAGACAGGGCATGTATGAGCAGTTCTTC
TRBV20-1	TRBJ2-7	NA	TRBD2	14	CSARAAGGSYEQYF	TGCAGTGCTAGAGCAGCGGGAGGGTCCTACGAGCAGTACTTC
TRBV9	TRBJ2-7	NA	NA	12	CASSDGDYEQYF	TGTGCCAGCAGCGACGGGGACTACGAGCAGTACTTC
TRBV7-9	TRBJ2-3	NA	NA	15	CASSFRAGPTDTQYF	TGTGCCAGCAGCTTCAGGGCGGGACCAACAGATACGCAGTATTTT